This TCR beta chain stems from a study of blood T cell repertoires in COVID-19 (dated by TCRdb to the early 2020s). Turning to the overall study: Samples from collaborators originated in the United States, Italy and Spain and spanned both the acute and convalescent phases of COVID-19. The prospective study material was composed of cDNA or gDNA derived from T cells, B-cell-depleted T cells, or PBMCs. Subjects who had been exposed to COVID-19, were actively infected with it, or had recovered from it provided the deeply sampled blood TCRbeta repertoires that made up the dataset. The repertoires were released in a freely available public database meant as a resource for research on the immune response to SARS-CoV-2. The samples were drawn from the first 160 participants of the ongoing ImmuneRACE study and from 1,254 subjects provided by 6 global collaborators. Nearly every sample came with metadata listing a de-identified subject ID, COVID-19 status, age in years and sex. Where available, HLA class I and class II types were obtained from metadata supplied by the sample provider rather than from assay-based typing. The paper as a whole reports these results and caveats: The quantity of clinical and demographic metadata differed by source and by participant and was supplied without curation.

To note about this clone: Which antigen it targets is not known. Base quality data are lacking; no much larger clone is found one base away.

Enrolling through a virtual design, the prospective study's participants ranged in age from roughly 18 to 90 years and lived across roughly 24 United States geographic areas. To assign participants to cohorts, the prospective study relied on clinical history that participants themselves reported in a screening survey and a study questionnaire. Recovered participants in ImmuneRACE Cohort 3 were defined as having two consecutive negative NP/OP PCR tests, clearance from a healthcare professional, or resolution of symptoms. Mobile phlebotomists in the prospective study collected whole blood, serum and a nasopharyngeal or oropharyngeal swab from every participant. Additional blood draws and questionnaires over an approximately two-month period could optionally be provided by prospective study participants. Prospective study blood samples were shipped either frozen or at room temperature before DNA extraction.

Trimming costs V 0 bases and J 2 bases, and their ends lie 11 bases apart. Taken from cysteine to phenylalanine, the CDR3 has 15 residues. The kept DNA is CDR3 alone, 45 bases in frame from the first base. From the germline V gene (reference sequence), CDR1 is SSHAT and CDR2 is FNYEAQ. TCRbeta CDR3 regions were amplified from genomic DNA using the immunoSEQ Assay, a bias-controlled multiplex PCR. On the authors' methods: The number of nucleated cells in each sample was estimated from the amplification of reference gene primers within the assay. To quantify the absolute abundance of each unique TCRbeta CDR3 rearrangement, sequence reads were collapsed and filtered. For each sample, productive Simpson clonality was calculated by taking the square root of Simpson's diversity index across productive rearrangements. TCRdb re-hosts the immuneACCESS table, in-frame sequences only. Its copies lack some clones; in the studies checked, an unresolved V gene accounts for under half of them, and the cause for the rest is not known. V and J calls and clone size are given by that table; D and trimming were obtained from the DNA. This sample has 370,000 or so clones in its table, and about 89% of those were observed once. 1% to 1.5% of the sample is held by the ten biggest clonotypes.

This sequence was found in a young man who had recovered from COVID-19. The rearranged chain carries TRBV7-7 and TRBJ2-7; possibly the D gene is TRBD2, per 6 matching bases. Sequenced sample: PBMCs or T cells enriched from blood (not recorded which). The nucleotide sequence is TGTGCCAGCAGCTTAGCCTTCGGCGGGACCTACGAGCAGTACTTC. Translated, it reads CASSLAFGGTYEQYF.